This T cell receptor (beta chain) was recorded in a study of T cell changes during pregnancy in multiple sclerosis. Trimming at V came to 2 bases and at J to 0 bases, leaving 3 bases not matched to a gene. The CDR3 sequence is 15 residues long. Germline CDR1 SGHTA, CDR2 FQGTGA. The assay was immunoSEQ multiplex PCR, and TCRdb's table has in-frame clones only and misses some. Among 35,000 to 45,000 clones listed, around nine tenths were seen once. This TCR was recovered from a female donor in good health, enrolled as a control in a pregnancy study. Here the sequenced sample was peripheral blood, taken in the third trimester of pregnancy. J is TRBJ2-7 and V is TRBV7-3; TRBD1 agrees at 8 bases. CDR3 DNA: TGTGCCAGCAGCTTAGACAGGGGAGTCTCCTACGAGCAGTACTTC. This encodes CASSLDRGVSYEQYF.